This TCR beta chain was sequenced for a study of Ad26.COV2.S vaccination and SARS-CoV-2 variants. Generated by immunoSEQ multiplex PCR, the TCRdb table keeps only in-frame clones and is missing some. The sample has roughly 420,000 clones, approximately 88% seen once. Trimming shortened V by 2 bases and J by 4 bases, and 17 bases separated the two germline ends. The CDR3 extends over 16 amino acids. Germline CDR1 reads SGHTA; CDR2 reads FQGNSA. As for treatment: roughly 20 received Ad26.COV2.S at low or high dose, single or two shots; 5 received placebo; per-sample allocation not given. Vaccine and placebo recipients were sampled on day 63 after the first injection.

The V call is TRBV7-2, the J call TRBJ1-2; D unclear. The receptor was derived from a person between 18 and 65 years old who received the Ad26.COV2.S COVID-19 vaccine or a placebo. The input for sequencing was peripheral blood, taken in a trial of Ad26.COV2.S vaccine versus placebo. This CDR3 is CASSLRDDWVTYGYTF. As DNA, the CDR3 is TGTGCCAGCAGCTTACGGGATGATTGGGTGACCTATGGCTACACCTTC.